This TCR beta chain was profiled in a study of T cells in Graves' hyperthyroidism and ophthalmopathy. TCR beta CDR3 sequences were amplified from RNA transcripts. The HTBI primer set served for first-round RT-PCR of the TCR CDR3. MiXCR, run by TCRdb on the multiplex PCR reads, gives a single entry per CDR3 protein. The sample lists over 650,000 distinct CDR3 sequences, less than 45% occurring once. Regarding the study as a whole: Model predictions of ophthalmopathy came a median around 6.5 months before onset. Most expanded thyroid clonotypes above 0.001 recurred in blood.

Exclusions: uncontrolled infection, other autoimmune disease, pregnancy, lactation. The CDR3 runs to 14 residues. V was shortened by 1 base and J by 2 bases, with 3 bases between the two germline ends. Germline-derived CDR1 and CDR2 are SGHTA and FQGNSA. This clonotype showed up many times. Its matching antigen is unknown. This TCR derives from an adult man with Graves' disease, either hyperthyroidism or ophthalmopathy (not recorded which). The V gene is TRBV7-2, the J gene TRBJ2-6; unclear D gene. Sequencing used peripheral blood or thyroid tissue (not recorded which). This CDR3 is CASSLVPGANVLTF. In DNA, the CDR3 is TGTGCCAGCAGCTTAGTCCCTGGGGCCAACGTCCTGACTTTC.